The count of the clone carrying this T cell receptor beta chain is one. The antigen remains unidentified. A junction boundary mismatches the germline segment, possibly from a read error. Researchers reported that TCR beta cDNA libraries carried unique molecular identifiers. The source material, roughly 0.85 to 10 million T cells, gave rise to about 490,000 cDNA molecules. TCRdb processed the PCR reads anew with MiXCR; each CDR3 protein has one entry. The sample yields about 820,000 distinct CDR3 sequences, approximately 50% seen once. This record belongs to a study of post-analysis software for immune sequencing data. Whole-study context: Included courses were relapsing-remitting and secondary progressive multiple sclerosis; progressive-relapsing multiple sclerosis was also included. Whole-study results and caveats: The study found significantly lower normalized Chao1 diversity in multiple sclerosis patients than in controls. Strong same-batch co-clustering of samples appeared with F measure clustering. Roughly five TRBV segments appeared more often in patients than in controls, and TRBV5-6, TRBV5-1 and TRBV20-1 were among these.

Germline V CDR1 and CDR2: MNHNY, SVGAGI (reference sequence). CDR3 length: 12 residues. The rearrangement joins TRBV6-6 to TRBJ2-3; TRBD1 might be the D (6 bases). Specimen: blood. This receptor was obtained from a girl aged 10 to 17 with multiple sclerosis. CDR3 amino acids: CAGCSGADTQYF. The CDR3 DNA reads TGCGCCGGCTGCTCAGGGGCTGATACGCAGTATTTT.